This T cell receptor beta chain was profiled in a study of early T cells in non-severe SARS-CoV-2 infection. As for the study in general: Whole-blood bulk RNA, unsorted, was sequenced, and chains were unpaired.

The sample holds many counts of this clonotype. Between the trimmed V and J ends, which lost 7 bases and 1 base, there was a span of 19 bases. The CDR3 extends over 16 amino acids. Germline CDR1 and CDR2: SGDLS and YYNGEE. From the 5' RACE reads, TCRdb called clonotypes with MiXCR, one entry per CDR3 protein. The sample includes about 27,000 distinct CDR3 sequences, less than 4.5% of them seen just once. This chain links TRBV9 with TRBJ2-3; possibly TRBD2 for D (6 bases). Input material: whole blood. This receptor was taken from an adult who was a healthcare worker with PCR-confirmed SARS-CoV-2 infection or an uninfected control (not recorded which). CDR3 amino acids: CASGPRAGPGTDTQYF. Here the CDR3 DNA reads TGTGCCAGCGGCCCGCGGGCGGGACCTGGCACAGATACGCAGTATTTT. The full variable domain, its missing parts supplied by reference TRBV9 and TRBJ2-3, is DSGVTQTPKHLITATGQRVTLRCSPRSGDLSVYWYQQSLDQGLQFLIQYYNGEERAKGNILERFSAQQFPDLHSELNLSSLELGDSALYFCASGPRAGPGTDTQYFGPGTRLTVL.